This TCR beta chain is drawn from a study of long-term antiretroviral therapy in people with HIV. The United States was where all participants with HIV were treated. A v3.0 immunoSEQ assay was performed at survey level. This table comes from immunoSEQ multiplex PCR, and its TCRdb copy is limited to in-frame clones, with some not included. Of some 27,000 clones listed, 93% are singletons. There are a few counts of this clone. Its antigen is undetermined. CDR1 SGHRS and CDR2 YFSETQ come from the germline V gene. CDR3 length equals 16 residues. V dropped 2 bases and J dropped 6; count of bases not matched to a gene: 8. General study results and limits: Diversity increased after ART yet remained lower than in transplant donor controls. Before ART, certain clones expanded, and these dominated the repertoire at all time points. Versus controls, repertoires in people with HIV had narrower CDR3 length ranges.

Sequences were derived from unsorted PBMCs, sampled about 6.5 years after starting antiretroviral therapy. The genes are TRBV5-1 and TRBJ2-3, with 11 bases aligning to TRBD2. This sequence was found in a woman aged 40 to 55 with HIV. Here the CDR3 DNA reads TGCGCCAGCAGCTTTGGTAGCGGGGGGGCTTTCGATACGCAGTATTTT. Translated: CASSFGSGGAFDTQYF.